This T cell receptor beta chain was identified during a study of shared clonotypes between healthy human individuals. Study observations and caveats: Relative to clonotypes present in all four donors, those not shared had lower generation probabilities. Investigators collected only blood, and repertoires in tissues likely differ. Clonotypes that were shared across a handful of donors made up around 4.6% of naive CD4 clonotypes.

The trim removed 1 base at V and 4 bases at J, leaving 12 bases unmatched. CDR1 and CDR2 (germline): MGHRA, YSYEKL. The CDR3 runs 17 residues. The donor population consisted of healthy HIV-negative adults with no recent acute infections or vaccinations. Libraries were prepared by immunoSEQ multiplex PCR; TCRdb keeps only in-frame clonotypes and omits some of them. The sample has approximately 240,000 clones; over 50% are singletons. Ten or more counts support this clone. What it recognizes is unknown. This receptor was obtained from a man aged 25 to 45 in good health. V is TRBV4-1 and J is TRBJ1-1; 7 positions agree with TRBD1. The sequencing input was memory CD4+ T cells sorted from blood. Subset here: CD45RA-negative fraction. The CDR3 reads CASSQVITGVKATEAFF. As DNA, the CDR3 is TGCGCCAGCAGCCAAGTCATCACAGGGGTTAAGGCCACTGAAGCTTTCTTT.